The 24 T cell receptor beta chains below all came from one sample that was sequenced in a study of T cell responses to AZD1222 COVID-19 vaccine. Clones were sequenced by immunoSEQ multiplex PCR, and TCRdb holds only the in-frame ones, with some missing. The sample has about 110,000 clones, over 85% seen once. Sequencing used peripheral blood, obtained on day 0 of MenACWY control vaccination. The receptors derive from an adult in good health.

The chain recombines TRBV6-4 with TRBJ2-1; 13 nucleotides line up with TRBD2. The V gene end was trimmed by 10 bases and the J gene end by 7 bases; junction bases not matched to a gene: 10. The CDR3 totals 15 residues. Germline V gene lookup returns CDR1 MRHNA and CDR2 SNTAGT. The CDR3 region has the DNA TGTGCCACGTCGACTAGCGGGGGGTCCAGGAATGAGCAGTTCTTC. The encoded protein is CATSTSGGSRNEQFF.

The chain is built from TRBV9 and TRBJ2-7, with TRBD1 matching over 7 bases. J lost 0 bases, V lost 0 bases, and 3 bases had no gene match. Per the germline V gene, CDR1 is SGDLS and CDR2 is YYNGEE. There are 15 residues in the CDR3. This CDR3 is CASSVGQGPSYEQYF. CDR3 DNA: TGTGCCAGCAGCGTAGGACAGGGCCCCTCCTACGAGCAGTACTTC. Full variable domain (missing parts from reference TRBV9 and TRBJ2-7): DSGVTQTPKHLITATGQRVTLRCSPRSGDLSVYWYQQSLDQGLQFLIQYYNGEERAKGNILERFSAQQFPDLHSELNLSSLELGDSALYFCASSVGQGPSYEQYFGPGTRLTVT.

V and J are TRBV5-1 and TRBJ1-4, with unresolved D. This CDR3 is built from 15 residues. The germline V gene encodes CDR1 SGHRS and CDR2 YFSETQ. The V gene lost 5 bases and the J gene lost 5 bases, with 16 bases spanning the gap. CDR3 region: CASRHDIVVNEKLFF. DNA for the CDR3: TGCGCCAGCAGACACGACATTGTAGTCAATGAAAAACTGTTTTTT.

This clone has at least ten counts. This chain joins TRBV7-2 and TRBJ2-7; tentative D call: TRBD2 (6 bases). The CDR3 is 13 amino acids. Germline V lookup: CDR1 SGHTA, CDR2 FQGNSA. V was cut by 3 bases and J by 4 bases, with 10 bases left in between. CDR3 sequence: CASSLGSGYEQYF. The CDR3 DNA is TGTGCCAGCAGCTTGGGCAGCGGGTACGAGCAGTACTTC.

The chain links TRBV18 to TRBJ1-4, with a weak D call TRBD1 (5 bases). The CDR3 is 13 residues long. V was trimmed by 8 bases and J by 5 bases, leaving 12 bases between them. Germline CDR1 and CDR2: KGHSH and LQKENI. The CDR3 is CASQDRRNEKLFF. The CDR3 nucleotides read TGTGCCAGCCAAGACAGACGGAATGAAAAACTGTTTTTT.

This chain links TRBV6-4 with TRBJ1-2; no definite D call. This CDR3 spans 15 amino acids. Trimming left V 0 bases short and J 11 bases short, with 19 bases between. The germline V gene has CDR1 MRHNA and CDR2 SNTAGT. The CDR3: CASSDSAGRPQGYTF. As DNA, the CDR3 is TGTGCCAGCAGTGACTCGGCAGGACGCCCGCAAGGATACACCTTC.

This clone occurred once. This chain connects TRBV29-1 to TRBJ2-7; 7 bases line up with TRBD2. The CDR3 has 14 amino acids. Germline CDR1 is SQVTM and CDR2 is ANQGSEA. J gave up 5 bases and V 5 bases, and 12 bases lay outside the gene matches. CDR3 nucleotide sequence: TGCAGCGTTCAGCGGGACTGGCGGACCCACGAGCAGTACTTC. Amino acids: CSVQRDWRTHEQYF.

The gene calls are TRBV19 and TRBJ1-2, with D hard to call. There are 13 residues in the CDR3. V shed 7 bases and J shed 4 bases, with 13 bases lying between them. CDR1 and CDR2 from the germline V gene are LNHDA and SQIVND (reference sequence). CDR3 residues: CASIGGVSYGYTF. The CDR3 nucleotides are TGTGCCAGTATCGGCGGGGTGTCCTATGGCTACACCTTC.

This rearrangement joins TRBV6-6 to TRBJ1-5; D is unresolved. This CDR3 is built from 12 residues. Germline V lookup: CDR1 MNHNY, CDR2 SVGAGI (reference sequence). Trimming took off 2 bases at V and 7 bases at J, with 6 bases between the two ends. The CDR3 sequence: CASSYGYQPQHF. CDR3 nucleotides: TGTGCCAGCAGTTACGGGTACCAGCCCCAGCATTTT.

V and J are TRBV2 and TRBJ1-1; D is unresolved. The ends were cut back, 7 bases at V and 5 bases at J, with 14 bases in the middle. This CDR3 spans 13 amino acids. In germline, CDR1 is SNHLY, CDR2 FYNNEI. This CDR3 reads CASNPRGGTEAFF. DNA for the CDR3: TGTGCCAGCAACCCTCGGGGAGGTACTGAAGCTTTCTTT.

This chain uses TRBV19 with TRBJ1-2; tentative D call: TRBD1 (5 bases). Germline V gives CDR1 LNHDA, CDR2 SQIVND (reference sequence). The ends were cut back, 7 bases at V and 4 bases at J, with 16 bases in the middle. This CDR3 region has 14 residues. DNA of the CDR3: TGTGCCAGTACCGGGACCTGGGCGAGCTATGGCTACACCTTC. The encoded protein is CASTGTWASYGYTF. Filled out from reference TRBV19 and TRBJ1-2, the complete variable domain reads DGGITQSPKYLFRKEGQNVTLSCEQNLNHDAMYWYRQDPGQGLRLIYYSQIVNDFQKGDIAEGYSVSREKKESFPLTVTSAQKNPTAFYLCASTGTWASYGYTFGSGTRLTVV.

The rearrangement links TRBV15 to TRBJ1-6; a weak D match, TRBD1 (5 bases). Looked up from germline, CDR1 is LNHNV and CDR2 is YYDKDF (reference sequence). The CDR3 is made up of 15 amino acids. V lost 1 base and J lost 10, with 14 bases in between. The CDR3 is CATSRAARGRSPLHF. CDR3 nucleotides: TGTGCCACCAGCAGAGCCGCAAGGGGAAGGTCACCCCTCCACTTT.

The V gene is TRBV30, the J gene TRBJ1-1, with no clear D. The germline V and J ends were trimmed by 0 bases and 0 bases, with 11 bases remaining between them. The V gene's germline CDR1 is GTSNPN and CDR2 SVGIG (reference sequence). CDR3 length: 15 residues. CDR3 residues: CAWSVPRFMNTEAFF. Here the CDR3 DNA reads TGTGCCTGGAGTGTACCCCGTTTCATGAACACTGAAGCTTTCTTT.

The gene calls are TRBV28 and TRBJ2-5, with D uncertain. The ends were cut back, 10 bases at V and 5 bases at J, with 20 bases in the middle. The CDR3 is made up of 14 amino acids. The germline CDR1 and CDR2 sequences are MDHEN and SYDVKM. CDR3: CATISGDLEETQYF. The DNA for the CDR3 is TGTGCCACCATTTCTGGGGATCTTGAGGAGACCCAGTACTTC.

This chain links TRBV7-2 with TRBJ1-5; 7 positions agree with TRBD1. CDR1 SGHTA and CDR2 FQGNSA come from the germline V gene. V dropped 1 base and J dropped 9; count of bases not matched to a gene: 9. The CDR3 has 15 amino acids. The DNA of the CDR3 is TGTGCCAGCAGCTTAGATATGAGCAGGGGGTGGCCCCAGCATTTT. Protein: CASSLDMSRGWPQHF.

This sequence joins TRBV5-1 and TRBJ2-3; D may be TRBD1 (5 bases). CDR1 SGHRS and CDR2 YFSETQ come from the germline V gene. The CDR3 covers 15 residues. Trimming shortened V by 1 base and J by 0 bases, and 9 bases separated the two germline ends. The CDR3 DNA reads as TGCGCCAGCAGCTTGCAACAGGCTAGCACAGATACGCAGTATTTT. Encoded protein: CASSLQQASTDTQYF.

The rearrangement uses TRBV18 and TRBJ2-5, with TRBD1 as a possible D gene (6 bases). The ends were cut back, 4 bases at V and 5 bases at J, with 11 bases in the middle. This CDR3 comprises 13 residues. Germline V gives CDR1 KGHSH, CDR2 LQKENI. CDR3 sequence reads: CASSQYRAETQYF. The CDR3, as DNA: TGTGCCAGCTCACAATACAGGGCTGAGACCCAGTACTTC.

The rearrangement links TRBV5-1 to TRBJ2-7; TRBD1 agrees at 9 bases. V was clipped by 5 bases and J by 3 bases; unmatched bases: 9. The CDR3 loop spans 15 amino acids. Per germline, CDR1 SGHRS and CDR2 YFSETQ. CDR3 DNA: TGCGCCAGCAGTGTCGTGGGACAGGGACTCTACGAGCAGTACTTC. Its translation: CASSVVGQGLYEQYF.

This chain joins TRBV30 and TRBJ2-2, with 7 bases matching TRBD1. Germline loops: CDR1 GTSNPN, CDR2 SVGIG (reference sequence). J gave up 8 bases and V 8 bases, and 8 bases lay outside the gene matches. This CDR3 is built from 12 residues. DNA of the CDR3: TGTGCCCTGAAGGGGGCTTCGGGGGAGCTGTTTTTT. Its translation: CALKGASGELFF.

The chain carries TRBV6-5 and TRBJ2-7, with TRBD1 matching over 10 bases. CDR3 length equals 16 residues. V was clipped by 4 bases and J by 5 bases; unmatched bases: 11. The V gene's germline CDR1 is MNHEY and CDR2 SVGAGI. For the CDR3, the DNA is TGTGCCAGCAGTTCCGGATATGGGACAGGGGAGGACGAGCAGTACTTC. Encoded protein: CASSSGYGTGEDEQYF.

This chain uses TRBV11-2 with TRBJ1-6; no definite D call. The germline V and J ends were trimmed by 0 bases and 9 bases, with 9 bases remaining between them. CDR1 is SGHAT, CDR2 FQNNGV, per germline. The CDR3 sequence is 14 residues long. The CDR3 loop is CASSLEHFGSPLHF. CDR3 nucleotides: TGTGCCAGCAGCTTAGAACATTTTGGTTCACCCCTCCACTTT.

Written as DNA, the CDR3 is TGTGCCAGTACCAACCGGGGCGAGGGAGAGACCCAGTACTTC. It yields the protein CASTNRGEGETQYF. The gene calls are TRBV19 and TRBJ2-5; D tentatively reads TRBD1 or TRBD2 (5 bases each). The CDR3 extends over 14 amino acids. Per the germline V gene, CDR1 is LNHDA and CDR2 is SQIVND (reference sequence). V lost 7 bases, J lost 4 bases, and 16 bases lay in between.

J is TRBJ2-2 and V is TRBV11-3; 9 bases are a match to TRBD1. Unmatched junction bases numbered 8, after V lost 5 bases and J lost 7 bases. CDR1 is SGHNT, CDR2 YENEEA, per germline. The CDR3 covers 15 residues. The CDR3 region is CASSADRGGGGELFF. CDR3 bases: TGTGCCAGCAGCGCGGACAGGGGTGGCGGCGGGGAGCTGTTTTTT.

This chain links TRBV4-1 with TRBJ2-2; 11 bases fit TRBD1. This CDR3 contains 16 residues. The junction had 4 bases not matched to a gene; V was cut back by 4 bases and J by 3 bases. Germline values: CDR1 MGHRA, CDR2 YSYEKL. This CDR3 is CASSPRTGGYTGELFF. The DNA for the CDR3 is TGCGCCAGCAGCCCGCGGACAGGGGGCTACACCGGGGAGCTGTTTTTT.